Sequencing of this T cell receptor (beta chain) was carried out in a study of shared clonotypes between healthy human individuals. Study information: Researchers assigned three CD4 naive, three CD4 memory, two CD8 naive and one CD8 memory plate to each donor.

CDR3 length: 16 residues. CDR1 is MNHEY, CDR2 SMNVEV, per germline (reference sequence). The junction had 4 bases not matched to a gene; V was cut back by 6 bases and J by 4 bases. This clone showed up just once. Other DNA variants within this sample encode the same CDR3. Sequencing used immunoSEQ multiplex PCR; TCRdb keeps in-frame clones, though not all of them. This sample has 600,000 to 750,000 clones, with roughly 91% found just once. The receptor comes from a young man in good health. Some clones in this sample may be carry-over from other donors' samples. The chain employs TRBV27 and TRBJ2-2, with 14 bases matching TRBD2. The sequenced sample consisted of memory CD8+ T cells from PBMCs. This sample's subset: CD45RO+ cells pooled with CCR7-negative TemRA cells. Here the CDR3 reads CASSWGLAGATGELFF. In DNA form, the CDR3 reads TGTGCCAGCAGCTGGGGACTAGCGGGAGCCACCGGGGAGCTGTTTTTT.